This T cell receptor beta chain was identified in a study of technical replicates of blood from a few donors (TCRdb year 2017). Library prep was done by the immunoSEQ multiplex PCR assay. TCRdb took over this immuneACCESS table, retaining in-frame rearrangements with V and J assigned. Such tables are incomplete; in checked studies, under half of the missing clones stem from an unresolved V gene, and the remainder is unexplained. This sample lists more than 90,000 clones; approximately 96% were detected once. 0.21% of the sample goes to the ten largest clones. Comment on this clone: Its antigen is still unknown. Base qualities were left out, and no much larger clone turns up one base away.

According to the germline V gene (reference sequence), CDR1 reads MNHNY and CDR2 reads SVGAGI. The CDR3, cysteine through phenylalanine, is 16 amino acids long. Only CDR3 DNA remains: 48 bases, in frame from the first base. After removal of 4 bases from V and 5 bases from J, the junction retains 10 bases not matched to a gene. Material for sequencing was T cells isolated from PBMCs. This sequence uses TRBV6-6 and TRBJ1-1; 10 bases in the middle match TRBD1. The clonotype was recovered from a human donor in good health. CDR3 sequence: CASSLGRDRGWTEAFF. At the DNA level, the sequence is TGTGCCAGCAGTTTGGGACGGGACAGGGGTTGGACTGAAGCTTTCTTT.